Listed here are 8 T cell receptor beta chains from one sample, sequenced in a study of glioma-infiltrating T cells. The iRepertoire nested amplicon-rescue multiplex PCR amplified TCR alpha and beta CDR3s from RNA. Via MiXCR, TCRdb re-called the multiplex PCR reads, giving one row per CDR3 protein. The sample holds around 99,000 distinct CDR3 sequences, less than 30% seen once. The sequencing input was glioma tissue, nonneoplastic brain tissue, or PBMCs (not recorded which). These receptors all come from a human donor with low-grade glioma or glioblastoma, undergoing nonglioma brain surgery, or in good health (not recorded which).

Details on this clonotype: A read error is possible here, since a much larger clone lies one base away. The genes are TRBV29-1 and TRBJ2-5; 8 positions agree with TRBD2. CDR3 length: 12 amino acids. In germline, CDR1 is SQVTM, CDR2 ANQGSEA. CDR3 protein: CSAQRGQESQYF. The DNA of the CDR3 is TGCAGCGCTCAGCGGGGGCAAGAGTCCCAGTACTTC.

As to this clonotype: Possible read error: a much larger clone is one base away. The J gene is TRBJ2-5, the V gene TRBV4-3, with D maybe TRBD2 (6 bases). The CDR3 has 15 amino acids. The germline CDR1 and CDR2 sequences are LGHNA and YSLEER. The CDR3 bases are TGCGCCAGCATCCAAGAGTTCGGGGGTCTGGAGACCCAGTACTTC. Translation gives CASIQEFGGLETQYF.

This clonotype occurred many times. The J gene is TRBJ1-1, the V gene TRBV5-1; tentatively, D is TRBD1 (6 bases). Trimming left V 2 bases short and J 1 base short, with 24 bases between. The CDR3 contains 19 residues. CDR1 and CDR2 (germline): SGHRS, YFSETQ. The CDR3 region has the DNA TGCGCCAGCAGCTTTGGAGTTGCACTTTACGACAGGAAGAACACTGAAGCTTTCTTT. Protein product: CASSFGVALYDRKNTEAFF. The full variable domain, in which reference TRBV5-1 and TRBJ1-1 provide the parts outside the CDR3, is KAGVTQTPRYLIKTRGQQVTLSCSPISGHRSVSWYQQTPGQGLQFLFEYFSETQRNKGNFPGRFSGRQFSNSRSEMNVSTLELGDSALYLCASSFGVALYDRKNTEAFFGQGTRLTVV.

This clonotype came up many times. The chain has TRBV27 and TRBJ2-7; D possibly corresponds to TRBD1 (5 bases). This CDR3 has 11 residues. V lost 7 bases, J lost 4 bases, and 8 bases lay in between. Germline CDR1 and CDR2: MNHEY and SMNVEV (reference sequence). The CDR3 DNA is TGTGCCAGCATCCAGGGTTACGAGCAGTACTTC. Translated: CASIQGYEQYF.

This clonotype has a count of ten or more. V is TRBV6-2 or TRBV6-3 and J is TRBJ2-1; D not certain. This CDR3 comprises 13 residues. V lost 0 bases to trimming and J lost 7 bases, with 7 bases between them. Germline CDR1 and CDR2: MNHEY and SVGEGT. CDR3 bases: TGTGCCAGCAGTTACTCGAGTTGGAATGAGCAGTTCTTC. This translates into CASSYSSWNEQFF.

For this clonotype: At one boundary the junction diverges from the germline segment, which might be a read error. V usage is TRBV7-9 and J usage is TRBJ1-4; tentative D call: TRBD1 (6 bases). The CDR3 runs to 15 residues. Germline V CDR1 and CDR2: SEHNR, FQNEAQ (reference sequence). The CDR3 here is CASSQQGESSERLFF. The CDR3 DNA reads TGTGCCAGCAGCCAACAGGGAGAGTCGTCTGAAAGACTGTTTTTT.

Ten or more counts support this clonotype. The chain's CDR3 is CASSFTGTVTYNEQFF. Here the CDR3 DNA reads TGTGCCAGCAGCTTCACCGGGACAGTAACCTACAATGAGCAGTTCTTC. The rearrangement joins TRBV7-2 to TRBJ2-1; TRBD1 matches 7 bases. There are 16 residues in the CDR3. CDR1 SGHTA and CDR2 FQGNSA come from the germline V gene. With V trimmed by 3 bases and J by 2 bases, 7 bases remained unmatched. Combining the CDR3 with reference TRBV7-2 and TRBJ2-1 gives the whole variable domain GAGVSQSPSNKVTEKGKDVELRCDPISGHTALYWYRQSLGQGLEFLIYFQGNSAPDKSGLPSDRFSAERTGGSVSTLTIQRTQQEDSAVYLCASSFTGTVTYNEQFFGPGTRLTVL.

In this sample, this clonotype turned up many times. The chain links TRBV12-3 or TRBV12-4 to TRBJ1-5; 8 bases line up with TRBD1. This CDR3 contains 15 residues. J was trimmed by 7 bases and V by 1 base; bases with no gene match: 6. The CDR3 DNA follows: TGTGCCAGCAGTTTAGAGGACAGGGAGGACCAGCCCCAGCATTTT. It specifies CASSLEDREDQPQHF.